This T cell receptor beta chain was profiled in a study of shared clonotypes between healthy human individuals. Broader study findings: Clonotypes shared by all four donors outscored non-shared clonotypes in generation probability. Richness estimates generally favored naive over memory subsets. Among four donors, roughly 5% of naive CD4 clonotypes were found in common.

The CDR3 sequence is 14 residues long. V lost 5 bases to trimming and J lost 3 bases; unmatched junction nucleotides: 7. CDR1 is SGHTA and CDR2 is FQGNSA in the germline V gene. A remark on this clone: The antigen remains undetermined.

TCRdb's table, derived via immunoSEQ multiplex PCR, lists solely in-frame clones and lacks some. The sample has under 1,100,000 clones; around 74% are singletons. The J gene is TRBJ2-7, the V gene TRBV7-2; TRBD1 agrees at 7 bases. The specimen was memory CD4+ T cells sorted from blood. Subset described: CD45RA-negative fraction. This sequence was found in a man between 18 and 35 years old in good health. CDR3 sequence: CASSPPGQVYEQYF. Here the CDR3 DNA reads TGTGCCAGCAGCCCCCCCGGACAGGTCTACGAGCAGTACTTC.